One sample yielded the 29 T cell receptor beta chains listed below, sequenced in a study of T-cell reconstitution after alpha-beta-depleted transplantation in children. Using unique molecular identifiers, the investigators prepared the TCRbeta library. TCRdb re-called the PCR reads through MiXCR, storing one row per CDR3 protein. This table holds 900,000 or so distinct CDR3 sequences, 16% found once. Source: PBMCs, mostly from graft donor cells, taken 360 days after TCRalphabeta/CD19-depleted stem cell transplant. These receptors all come from a male patient younger than 18 who had a stem cell transplant for acute lymphoblastic leukemia, so the T cells may come from the graft donor.

This clonotype was found a few times. This sequence may be a read error, since a much larger clone differs from it by one base. The chain employs TRBV24-1 and TRBJ1-1; no clear D. From germline, CDR1 is KGHDR and CDR2 SFDVKD. The CDR3 consists of 11 residues. The ends were cut back, 7 bases at V and 1 base at J, with 3 bases in the middle. The CDR3 reads CATSSNTEAFF. The CDR3 DNA is TGTGCCACCAGCTCGAACACTGAAGCTTTCTTT.

The chain carries TRBV5-1 and TRBJ2-1, with 11 bases identical to TRBD1. Germline lookup yields CDR1 SGHRS and CDR2 YFSETQ. J lost 6 bases, V lost 6 bases, and 8 bases had no gene match. The CDR3 length is 15 residues. As DNA, the CDR3 is TGCGCCAGCACCTCCGGGACAGGGGGGCCCAATGAGCAGTTCTTC. Amino acids: CASTSGTGGPNEQFF.

At least ten counts were recorded for this clonotype. V is TRBV25-1 and J is TRBJ1-2; unclear D gene. The germline gives CDR1 MGHDK, CDR2 SYGVNS. The germline V and J ends were trimmed by 6 bases and 4 bases, with 12 bases remaining between them. CDR3 length equals 13 residues. The CDR3 sequence is CASSLNAGYGYTF. In DNA form, the CDR3 reads TGTGCCAGCAGCTTAAATGCGGGCTATGGCTACACCTTC.

V gene TRBV9 combines with J gene TRBJ2-1; 7 bases fit TRBD2. The junction had 12 bases not matched to a gene; V was cut back by 3 bases and J by 6 bases. This CDR3 region has 16 residues. The germline V gene has CDR1 SGDLS and CDR2 YYNGEE. The CDR3 coding sequence is TGTGCCAGCAGCGCCGAAACGGGGCTAGCGGTCAATGAGCAGTTCTTC. Encoded protein: CASSAETGLAVNEQFF.

This clonotype came up a few times. The genes are TRBV29-1 and TRBJ2-3, with D possibly being TRBD2 (5 bases). Germline CDR1 is SQVTM and CDR2 is ANQGSEA. Between the trimmed V and J ends, which lost 8 bases and 8 bases, there was a span of 32 bases. This CDR3 comprises 17 residues. CDR3 nucleotide sequence: TGCAGCACGAGCGGCGCCACTAGTCCCGACGGCTACGGTACGCAGTATTTT. Translated: CSTSGATSPDGYGTQYF.

The chain recombines TRBV29-1 with TRBJ1-2; D is unclear. Germline lookup yields CDR1 SQVTM and CDR2 ANQGSEA. V lost 0 bases, J lost 3 bases, and 8 bases lay in between. CDR3 length equals 13 residues. The CDR3 DNA sequence: TGCAGCGTTGAAGATACGCAGTACTATGGCTACACCTTC. Translated, it gives CSVEDTQYYGYTF.

The table lists this clonotype with a few counts. J is TRBJ2-7 and V is TRBV5-1; TRBD1 matches 10 bases. The CDR3 spans 16 residues. The germline V gene encodes CDR1 SGHRS and CDR2 YFSETQ. Trimming at V came to 7 bases and at J to 4 bases, leaving 14 bases not matched to a gene. DNA of the CDR3: TGCGCCAGCCACTACTTATCCCGGGACAGGGGTTACGAGCAGTACTTC. It codes for CASHYLSRDRGYEQYF. The full variable domain, its missing parts supplied by reference TRBV5-1 and TRBJ2-7, is KAGVTQTPRYLIKTRGQQVTLSCSPISGHRSVSWYQQTPGQGLQFLFEYFSETQRNKGNFPGRFSGRQFSNSRSEMNVSTLELGDSALYLCASHYLSRDRGYEQYFGPGTRLTVT.

The CDR3 sequence: CASNWGSYEQYF. The DNA for the CDR3 is TGTGCCAGCAACTGGGGATCCTACGAGCAGTACTTC. The rearrangement uses TRBV13 and TRBJ2-7; D is undetermined. Germline V gene lookup returns CDR1 PRHDT and CDR2 FYEKMQ (reference sequence). This CDR3 is 12 amino acids long. Trimming removed 7 bases from V and 1 base from J, with 8 bases in between.

The rearrangement joins TRBV5-1 to TRBJ2-3; 7 bases fit TRBD1. CDR1 and CDR2 (germline): SGHRS, YFSETQ. J gave up 9 bases and V 4 bases, and 11 bases lay outside the gene matches. There are 14 residues in the CDR3. The CDR3 sequence is CASSQKTGAGTQYF. The CDR3 nucleotides read TGCGCCAGCAGCCAAAAAACAGGGGCCGGGACGCAGTATTTT.

V and J are TRBV11-2 and TRBJ2-3; 12 positions match TRBD2. With 5 bases clipped from V and 5 bases from J, the junction kept 14 bases outside the gene matches. The CDR3 is 18 residues long. Germline assignment: CDR1 SGHAT and CDR2 FQNNGV. The CDR3 DNA is TGTGCCAGCAGCCCGCCGGGACTAGCGGGTGGGGCAGGAGATACGCAGTATTTT. Its protein is CASSPPGLAGGAGDTQYF.

This clonotype was observed a few times. The chain is built from TRBV20-1 and TRBJ2-7; a possible D gene is TRBD1 (6 bases). Germline V gene sequence: CDR1 DFQATT, CDR2 SNEGSKA (reference sequence). The CDR3 totals 19 residues. Trimming shortened V by 6 bases and J by 6 bases, and 36 bases separated the two germline ends. As DNA, the CDR3 is TGCAGTGCCAATTCAGTAGAGGATCCGCTGGGGGTTACAGGGCGCGAGCAGTACTTC. It is translated as CSANSVEDPLGVTGREQYF.

This clonotype was detected a few times. The chain joins TRBV27 to TRBJ2-3; 9 bases fit TRBD2. The CDR3 is made up of 14 amino acids. V dropped 1 base and J dropped 5; count of bases not matched to a gene: 1. Germline V gene sequence: CDR1 MNHEY, CDR2 SMNVEV (reference sequence). CDR3 residues: CASSLLAGEDTQYF. Written as DNA, the CDR3 is TGTGCCAGCAGTTTATTAGCGGGAGAAGATACGCAGTATTTT.

This clonotype has a count of ten or more. The chain joins TRBV3-1 to TRBJ2-7, with 10 nucleotides matching TRBD1. The CDR3 consists of 16 residues. J lost 4 bases, V lost 3 bases, and 9 bases had no gene match. Germline CDR1 is LGHDT and CDR2 is YNNKEL (reference sequence). Here the CDR3 reads CASSHLEPGQGYEQYF. The DNA for the CDR3 is TGTGCCAGCAGCCATCTCGAACCGGGACAGGGGTACGAGCAGTACTTC.

The chain employs TRBV4-1 and TRBJ2-2; a possible D gene is TRBD1 (5 bases). With 1 base removed from V and 3 bases from J, the gap between germline ends came to 18 bases. This CDR3 region has 18 residues. Germline CDR1 reads MGHRA; CDR2 reads YSYEKL. For the CDR3, the DNA is TGCGCCAGCAGCCAAGCAATCCGGCAGGGATGGTACACCGGGGAGCTGTTTTTT. Its protein is CASSQAIRQGWYTGELFF.

V and J are TRBV7-7 and TRBJ2-1; TRBD2 might be the D (6 bases). Trimming removed 1 base from V and 4 bases from J, with 8 bases in between. The length of the CDR3 is 14 residues. The V gene's germline CDR1 is SSHAT and CDR2 FNYEAQ (reference sequence). CDR3 residues: CASSLELAYNEQFF. CDR3 coding DNA: TGTGCCAGCAGCTTAGAACTAGCTTACAATGAGCAGTTCTTC.

This clonotype was seen more than once but under ten times. V and J are TRBV5-1 and TRBJ2-7; TRBD2 aligns across 15 bases. Germline trimming cut 3 bases from V and 2 bases from J; bases unmatched to any gene: 3. The CDR3 covers 16 residues. Per germline, CDR1 SGHRS and CDR2 YFSETQ. The CDR3 loop is CASSSGLAGGTYEQYF. Written as DNA, the CDR3 is TGCGCCAGCAGCTCGGGACTAGCGGGAGGAACCTACGAGCAGTACTTC.

The chain recombines TRBV10-3 with TRBJ1-2; D is undetermined. V lost 3 bases and J 2 bases, leaving 16 bases between the germline ends. The V gene's germline CDR1 is ENHRY and CDR2 SYGVKD. The CDR3 loop spans 16 amino acids. CDR3 coding DNA: TGTGCCATCAGTGATACCGGACTGGGCATGAACTATGGCTACACCTTC. Translation gives CAISDTGLGMNYGYTF.

This clonotype was seen at least ten times. CDR3 sequence reads: CASSLGLYYEQYF. DNA of the CDR3: TGTGCCAGCAGTTTGGGGCTATACTACGAGCAGTACTTC. V is TRBV27 and J is TRBJ2-7, with D tentatively TRBD1 (5 bases). The CDR3 totals 13 residues. V lost 3 bases to trimming and J lost 3 bases, with 9 bases between them. Germline CDR1 MNHEY, CDR2 SMNVEV (reference sequence).

This clonotype turned up a few times. This chain connects TRBV3-1 to TRBJ2-3; tentative D call: TRBD1 (6 bases). Trimming shortened V by 7 bases and J by 10 bases, and 24 bases separated the two germline ends. The CDR3 loop spans 15 amino acids. Germline V CDR1 and CDR2: LGHDT, YNNKEL (reference sequence). CDR3 nucleotide sequence: TGTGCCAGCACCCGCCGGCCAGGGGCCCAGACTCCGCAGTATTTT. Translated, it gives CASTRRPGAQTPQYF.

The sample holds many counts of this clonotype. The chain couples TRBV10-3 to TRBJ2-7, with D tentatively TRBD1 (5 bases). The CDR3 has 11 amino acids. V gave up 5 bases and J gave up 4 bases, with 6 bases separating them. Per germline, CDR1 ENHRY and CDR2 SYGVKD. The chain's CDR3 is CAISQGYEQYF. The CDR3 nucleotides are TGTGCCATCAGTCAGGGTTACGAGCAGTACTTC.

The chain links TRBV20-1 to TRBJ1-5; D gene uncertain. V lost 6 bases, J lost 2 bases, and 14 bases lay in between. The length of the CDR3 is 14 residues. CDR1 is DFQATT, CDR2 SNEGSKA, per germline (reference sequence). The DNA for the CDR3 is TGCAGTGCCACCGGTCAGCTTGGCAATCAGCCCCAGCATTTT. Translation gives CSATGQLGNQPQHF.

This chain connects TRBV7-9 to TRBJ1-2, with 8 positions matching TRBD1. V was pared by 5 bases and J by 2 bases, with 7 bases of the junction left unmatched. The CDR3 is 15 residues long. Germline values: CDR1 SEHNR, CDR2 FQNEAQ (reference sequence). The CDR3 nucleotides are TGTGCCAGCAGCCGCCCGGCAGGGGGCAACTATGGCTACACCTTC. Residues: CASSRPAGGNYGYTF.

J is TRBJ2-7 and V is TRBV5-1; D remains unclear. This CDR3 is 13 amino acids long. The V and J ends lost 0 bases and 5 bases respectively, with 9 bases between them. Germline CDR1 reads SGHRS; CDR2 reads YFSETQ. As DNA, the CDR3 is TGCGCCAGCAGCTTGGACCTCCTGGACGAGCAGTACTTC. Amino acids: CASSLDLLDEQYF.

This clonotype was picked up a small number of times. This chain uses TRBV12-3 or TRBV12-4 with TRBJ1-6; D may be TRBD1 (5 bases). Trimming left V 3 bases short and J 7 bases short, with 28 bases between. CDR3 length equals 20 residues. For the CDR3, the DNA is TGTGCCAGCAGTTTGGTTTTGTTTTCTAGGGGCAGCGGGAGGAATTCACCCCTCCACTTT. Its translation: CASSLVLFSRGSGRNSPLHF.

The genes are TRBV9 and TRBJ1-5; the D is unclear. The germline V gene encodes CDR1 SGDLS and CDR2 YYNGEE. The length of the CDR3 is 14 residues. Trimming stripped 0 bases from V and 7 bases from J, with 11 bases between. The CDR3 coding sequence is TGTGCCAGCAGCGTAGGAGGGCCGGGGCAGCCCCAGCATTTT. Translating it yields CASSVGGPGQPQHF.

The chain is built from TRBV28 and TRBJ2-3; tentative D call: TRBD1 (6 bases). The CDR3 contains 15 residues. The V end was cut by 1 base, the J end by 2 bases, with 10 bases between. Germline V gene sequence: CDR1 MDHEN, CDR2 SYDVKM. The CDR3 DNA sequence: TGTGCCAGCAGTTTATTCCGACAGGACACAGATACGCAGTATTTT. Encoded protein: CASSLFRQDTDTQYF.

This clonotype turned up a few times. This chain connects TRBV4-1 to TRBJ2-7, with 10 bases fitting TRBD1. The CDR3 is made up of 15 amino acids. CDR1 and CDR2 from the germline V gene are MGHRA and YSYEKL. The junction had 6 bases not matched to a gene; V was cut back by 4 bases and J by 3 bases. CDR3 DNA sequence: TGCGCCAGCAGCCCGGGACAGGGGTCGAACTACGAGCAGTACTTC. Its translation: CASSPGQGSNYEQYF.

The V and J genes are TRBV18 and TRBJ2-3; the D is unclear. The CDR3 is 13 residues long. Germline lookup yields CDR1 KGHSH and CDR2 LQKENI. Trimming left V 1 base short and J 3 bases short, with 5 bases between. The CDR3 loop is CASSPRPTDTQYF. The CDR3 DNA reads as TGTGCCAGCTCACCACGGCCTACAGATACGCAGTATTTT.

This clonotype appeared many times. J is TRBJ2-5 and V is TRBV5-6; 8 bases fit TRBD2. The CDR3 is made up of 16 amino acids. Looked up from germline, CDR1 is SGHDT and CDR2 is YYEEEE. The V segment lost 2 bases and the J segment 0 bases; nucleotides outside the gene matches: 6. As DNA, the CDR3 is TGTGCCAGCAGCTTTCAACTAGCGGTCCACCAAGAGACCCAGTACTTC. Residues: CASSFQLAVHQETQYF.